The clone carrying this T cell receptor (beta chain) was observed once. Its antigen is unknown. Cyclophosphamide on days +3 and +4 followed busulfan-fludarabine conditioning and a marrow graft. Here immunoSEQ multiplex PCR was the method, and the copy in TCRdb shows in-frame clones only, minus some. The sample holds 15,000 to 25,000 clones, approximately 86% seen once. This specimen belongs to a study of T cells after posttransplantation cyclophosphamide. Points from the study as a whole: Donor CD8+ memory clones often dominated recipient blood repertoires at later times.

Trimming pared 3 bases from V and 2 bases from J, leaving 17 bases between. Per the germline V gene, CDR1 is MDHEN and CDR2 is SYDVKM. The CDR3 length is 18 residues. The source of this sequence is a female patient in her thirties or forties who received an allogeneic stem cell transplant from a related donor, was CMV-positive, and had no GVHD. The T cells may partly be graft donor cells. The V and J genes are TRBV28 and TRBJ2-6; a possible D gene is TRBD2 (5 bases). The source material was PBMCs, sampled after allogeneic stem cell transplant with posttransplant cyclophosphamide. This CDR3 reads CASSFVAGSNAGANVLTF. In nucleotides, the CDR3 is TGTGCCAGCAGTTTTGTAGCTGGGAGTAACGCTGGGGCCAACGTCCTGACTTTC.